The TCR beta chain described here comes from a study of blood T cells in healthy people across ages. V was pared by 4 bases and J by 11 bases, with 24 bases between. The CDR3 has 15 residues. The germline V gene encodes CDR1 SGDLS and CDR2 YYNGEE. In each sample, at least 7 million PBMCs were isolated. Together with a sample-barcoded 5' primer, a J-beta primer mix was included in a second PCR lasting roughly 6 to 12 cycles. TCRdb re-called the 5' RACE reads with MiXCR, one entry per CDR3 protein. This table has fewer than 750,000 distinct CDR3 sequences, 52% appearing once. The chain carries TRBV9 and TRBJ2-5; D is unclear. This TCR came from a woman older than 75 in good health. Sequencing was done on a sample of blood. The CDR3 region has the DNA TGTGCCAGCAGCACCCCCGTGGCGGAGCCCCATGAGCAGTACTTC. Translating gives CASSTPVAEPHEQYF. Variable domain in full (rest from reference TRBV9 and TRBJ2-5): DSGVTQTPKHLITATGQRVTLRCSPRSGDLSVYWYQQSLDQGLQFLIQYYNGEERAKGNILERFSAQQFPDLHSELNLSSLELGDSALYFCASSTPVAEPHEQYFGPGTRLLVL.